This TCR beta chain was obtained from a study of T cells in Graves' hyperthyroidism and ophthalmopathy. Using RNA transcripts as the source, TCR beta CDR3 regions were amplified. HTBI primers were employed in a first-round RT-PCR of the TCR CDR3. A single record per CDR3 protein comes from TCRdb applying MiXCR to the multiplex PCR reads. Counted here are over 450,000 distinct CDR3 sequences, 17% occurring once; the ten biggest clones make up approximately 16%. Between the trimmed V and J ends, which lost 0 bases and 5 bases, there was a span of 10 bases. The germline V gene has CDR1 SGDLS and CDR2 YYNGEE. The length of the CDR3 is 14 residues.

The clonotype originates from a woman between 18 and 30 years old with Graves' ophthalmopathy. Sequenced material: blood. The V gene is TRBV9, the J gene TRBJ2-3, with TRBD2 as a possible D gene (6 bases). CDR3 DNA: TGTGCCAGCAGCGTAGAGGACTACAAAGATACGCAGTATTTT. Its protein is CASSVEDYKDTQYF.